One sample yielded the 4 T cell receptor beta chains listed below, sequenced in a study of blood T cells in healthy people across ages. PCR was performed a second time for about 7 to 12 cycles using a sample-barcoded 5' primer and a J-beta primer mix. TCRdb re-called the 5' RACE reads through MiXCR, storing one row per CDR3 protein. The sample has roughly 1,300,000 distinct CDR3 sequences, 55% to 75% seen once; the top ten hold 6.5% to 8.5%. Sequencing input: blood. These receptors came from a man aged 18 to 29 in good health.

The chain recombines TRBV20-1 with TRBJ1-2, with 7 positions matching TRBD1. CDR1 and CDR2 (germline): DFQATT, SNEGSKA (reference sequence). This CDR3 has 15 amino acids. Unmatched junction bases numbered 10, after V lost 0 bases and J lost 6 bases. This CDR3 reads CSAREWDRPSNGYTF. CDR3 DNA sequence: TGCAGTGCTAGAGAGTGGGACAGACCGTCCAATGGCTACACCTTC.

The V gene is TRBV27, the J gene TRBJ1-6; D gene uncertain. V was trimmed by 3 bases and J by 7 bases, leaving 10 bases between them. From germline, CDR1 is MNHEY and CDR2 SMNVEV (reference sequence). The CDR3 extends over 14 amino acids. The CDR3 spells CASSFDGINSPLHF. The CDR3 nucleotides are TGTGCCAGCAGTTTCGACGGAATCAATTCACCCCTCCACTTT.

V is TRBV12-3 or TRBV12-4 and J is TRBJ2-4; perhaps TRBD2 as D (6 bases). The J call may be faulty, since TRBJ2-5 better matches the DNA end. CDR3 size: 14 residues. In DNA form, the CDR3 reads TGTGCCAGCAGTCCCAGGGACTTTCCAGAGACCCAGTACTTC. Translation: CASSPRDFPETQYF.

V gene TRBV27 combines with J gene TRBJ2-7; D not resolved. The V gene's germline CDR1 is MNHEY and CDR2 SMNVEV (reference sequence). This CDR3 is built from 11 residues. V lost 3 bases to trimming and J lost 5 bases, with 5 bases between them. Here the CDR3 reads CASSFNHEQYF. The CDR3 DNA sequence: TGTGCCAGCAGTTTTAACCACGAGCAGTACTTC.